One and the same sample provided the 17 T cell receptor beta chains below, sequenced in a study of PD-1 blockade in mismatch repair-deficient tumors. Some clones are missing from TCRdb's copy, which holds only in-frame ones; the method was immunoSEQ multiplex PCR. This sample has approximately 40,000 clones, with about 76% found just once. The input for sequencing was peripheral blood, taken 4 weeks after starting pembrolizumab. These receptors all come from an adult with mismatch repair-deficient cancer.

The CDR3 protein is CSASGLSYNEQFF. CDR3 in DNA: TGCAGCGCCAGCGGGTTGTCCTACAATGAGCAGTTCTTC. The rearrangement uses TRBV29-1 and TRBJ2-1; D perhaps matches TRBD2 (6 bases). The CDR3 covers 13 residues. V was clipped by 7 bases and J by 1 base, with 11 bases between them. In germline, CDR1 is SQVTM, CDR2 ANQGSEA.

This sequence joins TRBV4-3 and TRBJ2-7, with D unresolved. CDR1 LGHNA and CDR2 YSLEER come from the germline V gene. Trimming took 0 bases from V and 2 from J, leaving 11 bases between them. The CDR3 totals 15 residues. In DNA form, the CDR3 reads TGCGCCAGCAGCCAAGAGGACGGAGAACCCTACGAGCAGTACTTC. This codes for CASSQEDGEPYEQYF.

CDR3 sequence (DNA): TGTGCCAGCAGCTCCCCCAAGGTAGCGGCGAACACCGGGGAGCTGTTTTTT. Protein sequence: CASSSPKVAANTGELFF. The genes are TRBV9 and TRBJ2-2, with D perhaps TRBD2 (6 bases). Trimming removed 4 bases from V and 0 bases from J, with 16 bases in between. In germline, CDR1 is SGDLS, CDR2 YYNGEE. The CDR3 has 17 amino acids.

The gene calls are TRBV19 and TRBJ2-1; D might be TRBD1 (6 bases). The CDR3 loop spans 15 amino acids. The ends were cut back, 2 bases at V and 2 bases at J, with 10 bases in the middle. Germline V gives CDR1 LNHDA, CDR2 SQIVND (reference sequence). CDR3 loop: CASSISAGAYNEQFF. The CDR3 nucleotides read TGTGCCAGTAGTATATCGGCAGGGGCCTACAATGAGCAGTTCTTC.

V gene TRBV18 combines with J gene TRBJ1-2, with D possibly TRBD1 on 5 matching bases. V gave up 3 bases and J gave up 6 bases, with 14 bases separating them. The CDR3 totals 14 residues. The V gene's germline CDR1 is KGHSH and CDR2 LQKENI. CDR3 protein: CASSPLSRVDGYTF. CDR3 nucleotides: TGTGCCAGCTCACCTTTGTCCAGGGTCGATGGCTACACCTTC.

Points on this clone: Sequence at one end of the junction differs from germline and may be a read error. The chain combines TRBV6-5 with TRBJ2-7; D uncertain. The germline V gene has CDR1 MNHEY and CDR2 SVGAGI. The CDR3 loop spans 15 amino acids. Here the CDR3 DNA reads TGTGCCAGCAATCCGGCCCCGGATAGCTCCCACGAGCAGTACTTC. Amino acids: CASNPAPDSSHEQYF.

The J gene is TRBJ2-3, the V gene TRBV27, with 13 bases matching TRBD2. V lost 5 bases to trimming and J lost 3 bases; unmatched junction nucleotides: 5. The CDR3 contains 16 residues. The V gene's germline CDR1 is MNHEY and CDR2 SMNVEV (reference sequence). The CDR3 DNA follows: TGTGCCAGCAGTCCGACTAGCGGGAGGACGACAGATACGCAGTATTTT. Its protein product is CASSPTSGRTTDTQYF.

This clone occurred a few times. The CDR3 DNA sequence: TGTGCCAGCAGTGAACGGGGAGAGAATCAGCCCCAGCATTTT. Translated, it gives CASSERGENQPQHF. J is TRBJ1-5 and V is TRBV2; no clear D. V was pared by 2 bases and J by 4 bases, with 9 bases between. Germline CDR1 and CDR2: SNHLY and FYNNEI. This CDR3 has 14 residues.

This chain links TRBV27 with TRBJ2-2; possibly TRBD2 for D (5 bases). The CDR3 loop spans 16 amino acids. Trimming stripped 8 bases from V and 0 bases from J, with 16 bases between. Germline V gene data show CDR1 as MNHEY and CDR2 as SMNVEV (reference sequence). For the CDR3, the DNA is TGTGCCAGCCTGCCGCGGGTAAACGCGAACACCGGGGAGCTGTTTTTT. It specifies CASLPRVNANTGELFF.

The V gene is TRBV11-3, the J gene TRBJ2-7, with 12 bases matching TRBD1. Germline assignment: CDR1 SGHNT and CDR2 YENEEA. This CDR3 region has 14 residues. Trimming removed 6 bases from V and 4 bases from J; junction bases left unmatched: 4. The CDR3 spells CASSAGQGAYEQYF. DNA for the CDR3: TGTGCCAGCAGTGCGGGACAGGGGGCTTACGAGCAGTACTTC. Full variable domain (rest looked up from reference TRBV11-3 and TRBJ2-7): EAGVVQSPRYKIIEKKQPVAFWCNPISGHNTLYWYLQNLGQGPELLIRYENEEAVDDSQLPKDRFSAERLKGVDSTLKIQPAELGDSAVYLCASSAGQGAYEQYFGPGTRLTVT.

This chain connects TRBV19 to TRBJ1-1, with D perhaps TRBD1 (5 bases). V was trimmed by 5 bases and J by 1 base, leaving 11 bases between them. There are 14 residues in the CDR3. CDR1 and CDR2 from the germline V gene are LNHDA and SQIVND (reference sequence). CDR3 nucleotide sequence: TGTGCCAGTAGTTGGATCGACAGGAACACTGAAGCTTTCTTT. It encodes CASSWIDRNTEAFF.

The chain is built from TRBV6-4 and TRBJ2-7, with 8 positions matching TRBD2. This CDR3 spans 14 amino acids. Looked up from germline, CDR1 is MRHNA and CDR2 is SNTAGT. V was clipped by 4 bases and J by 3 bases; unmatched bases: 5. The CDR3 here is CASSATSESYEQYF. CDR3 bases: TGTGCCAGCAGTGCGACTAGCGAAAGCTACGAGCAGTACTTC.

V gene TRBV4-1 combines with J gene TRBJ2-3; TRBD2 agrees at 9 bases. Germline lookup yields CDR1 MGHRA and CDR2 YSYEKL. The trim removed 0 bases at V and 6 bases at J, leaving 4 bases unmatched. There are 15 residues in the CDR3. This CDR3 reads CASSQEGSGSDTQYF. CDR3 DNA: TGCGCCAGCAGCCAAGAGGGTAGCGGGAGTGATACGCAGTATTTT.

This sequence joins TRBV4-1 and TRBJ2-7; 8 nucleotides align to TRBD2. Trimming took 3 bases from V and 6 from J; bases not matched to a gene: 10. The CDR3 extends over 15 amino acids. The V gene's germline CDR1 is MGHRA and CDR2 YSYEKL. CDR3 bases: TGCGCCAGCAGCCACGGGGGGGGGCCTCTGGGCGAGCAGTACTTC. This codes for CASSHGGGPLGEQYF.

The CDR3 DNA reads TGTGCCAGCAGCTTAGTAGCGGCTAGCGGAACCTACGAGCAGTACTTC. Protein sequence: CASSLVAASGTYEQYF. The chain joins TRBV7-9 to TRBJ2-7; 7 bases align to TRBD2. The CDR3 extends over 16 amino acids. From germline, CDR1 is SEHNR and CDR2 FQNEAQ (reference sequence). V lost 1 base to trimming and J lost 2 bases; unmatched junction nucleotides: 8.

This clone was picked up a small number of times. The V and J genes are TRBV5-1 and TRBJ1-4; the D gene is possibly TRBD1 (6 bases). CDR3 length: 16 residues. The V end lost 3 bases, the J end lost 2 bases, and 14 bases lay between the germline ends. Germline-derived CDR1 and CDR2 are SGHRS and YFSETQ. The CDR3 nucleotides read TGCGCCAGCAGCTCACAGACAGGAACGACTAATGAAAAACTGTTTTTT. It encodes CASSSQTGTTNEKLFF.

The V call is TRBV4-2, the J call TRBJ2-6; possibly TRBD2 for D (6 bases). CDR1 is LGHNA, CDR2 YNFKEQ, per germline. The CDR3 runs 17 residues. V lost 4 bases and J 4 bases, leaving 17 bases between the germline ends. This CDR3 reads CASSPGGFRSGANVLTF. CDR3 sequence (DNA): TGTGCCAGCAGCCCCGGGGGTTTCAGGTCAGGGGCCAACGTCCTGACTTTC.